These 17 T cell receptor beta chains were all obtained from the same sample, sequenced in a study of CD8+CD57+ T cells in acquired aplastic anemia. Both TCR beta VDJ combination and CDR3 sequence profiling were carried out. Genomic DNA was the template for this profiling. TCRdb re-called the reads with MiXCR, one entry per CDR3 protein. The profile shows about 160,000 distinct CDR3 sequences, more than 40% of them singletons. Sequencing was done on patients that had shown CD8+CD57+ cell expansion by flow cytometry. Sequencing input: sorted CD4+, CD8+, or CD8+CD57+ T cells (not recorded which) from PBMCs. The receptors were gathered from a human donor with aplastic anemia.

The chain uses TRBV7-2 and TRBJ1-2; 11 nucleotides match TRBD1. V shed 9 bases, J shed 12 bases, and the junction held 15 bases outside the gene matches. This CDR3 is built from 14 residues. Germline assignment: CDR1 SGHTA and CDR2 FQGNSA. CDR3 nucleotides: TGTGCCAGTCACCCTGGACAGGGGGCTTGGGGCAACACCTTC. Its protein product is CASHPGQGAWGNTF.

This clonotype was counted many times. J is TRBJ2-2 and V is TRBV15; D not resolved. This CDR3 region has 13 residues. V was trimmed by 8 bases and J by 6 bases, leaving 13 bases between them. Germline loops: CDR1 LNHNV, CDR2 YYDKDF (reference sequence). The CDR3 here is CATSGIGAGELFF. DNA of the CDR3: TGTGCCACCTCGGGTATTGGGGCCGGGGAGCTGTTTTTT.

In its sample, this clonotype was seen a few times. This chain joins TRBV14 and TRBJ2-5; D unresolved. Germline values: CDR1 SGHDN, CDR2 FVKESK. This CDR3 is 13 amino acids long. Trimming shortened V by 1 base and J by 5 bases, and 8 bases separated the two germline ends. The CDR3 DNA follows: TGTGCCAGCAGCCAAGCATCCCCCGAGACCCAGTACTTC. Its protein is CASSQASPETQYF.

The rearrangement joins TRBV6-5 to TRBJ1-2; 12 bases fit TRBD1. This CDR3 comprises 15 residues. Germline V lookup: CDR1 MNHEY, CDR2 SVGAGI. V gave up 2 bases and J gave up 4 bases; unmatched junction bases: 2. CDR3 bases: TGTGCCAGCAGTTACAGGGGACAGGGGGCCTATGGCTACACCTTC. This translates into CASSYRGQGAYGYTF.

As regards this clonotype: This may be a read error: a much more frequent sequence differs by one nucleotide. The genes are TRBV6-1 and TRBJ1-2, with a possible D match to TRBD1 (6 bases). Germline loops: CDR1 MNHNS, CDR2 SASEGT. Trimming cost V 10 bases and J 4 bases, with 16 bases left between them. The length of the CDR3 is 13 residues. The CDR3 DNA reads as TGTGCCAACAGGGCAGGGACGGCCTATGGCTACACCTTC. Protein product: CANRAGTAYGYTF.

This chain connects TRBV25-1 to TRBJ1-3; D gene unclear. The CDR3 is 14 amino acids. V was shortened by 4 bases and J by 5 bases, with 12 bases between the two germline ends. Germline CDR1 is MGHDK and CDR2 is SYGVNS. The CDR3 region is CASSGDINRNTIYF. CDR3 sequence (DNA): TGTGCCAGCAGTGGTGACATAAATCGAAACACCATATATTTT.

The V gene is TRBV20-1, the J gene TRBJ2-5; D unclear. This CDR3 has 12 amino acids. The V and J ends lost 1 base and 5 bases respectively, with 8 bases between them. Germline loops: CDR1 DFQATT, CDR2 SNEGSKA (reference sequence). Here the CDR3 DNA reads TGCAGTGCTAGAGCCGGGCACGAGACCCAGTACTTC. As protein: CSARAGHETQYF.

This clonotype has a count of ten or more. This chain connects TRBV9 to TRBJ2-1, with TRBD2 matching over 13 bases. Germline CDR1 SGDLS, CDR2 YYNGEE. This CDR3 comprises 15 residues. With V trimmed by 4 bases and J by 8 bases, 6 bases remained unmatched. The CDR3 DNA reads as TGTGCCAGCAGCCTTGGACTAGCGGGAGTCCATGAGCAGTTCTTC. Translating it yields CASSLGLAGVHEQFF.

This clonotype was seen at least ten times. The CDR3 coding sequence is TGTGCCAGCAGCCAAGAGTACAGCGGACCAGCCTACGAGCAGTACTTC. Translated, it gives CASSQEYSGPAYEQYF. The rearrangement uses TRBV14 and TRBJ2-7, with D possibly being TRBD2 (5 bases). Germline V lookup: CDR1 SGHDN, CDR2 FVKESK. CDR3 size: 16 residues. The V and J ends lost 0 bases and 2 bases respectively, with 14 bases between them. The entire variable domain, with the rest obtained from reference TRBV14 and TRBJ2-7, is as follows: EAGVTQFPSHSVIEKGQTVTLRCDPISGHDNLYWYRRVMGKEIKFLLHFVKESKQDESGMPNNRFLAERTGGTYSTLKVQPAELEDSGVYFCASSQEYSGPAYEQYFGPGTRLTVT.

This clonotype has a count of ten or more. The chain employs TRBV10-3 and TRBJ2-2; 9 bases match TRBD2. There are 16 residues in the CDR3. Germline CDR1 and CDR2: ENHRY and SYGVKD. The trim removed 3 bases at V and 7 bases at J, leaving 9 bases unmatched. CDR3 amino acids: CAISESRGGADGELFF. For the CDR3, the DNA is TGTGCCATCAGTGAAAGTCGCGGGGGGGCCGACGGGGAGCTGTTTTTT.

The V call is TRBV2, the J call TRBJ2-7, with D tentatively TRBD1 (6 bases). The V gene's germline CDR1 is SNHLY and CDR2 FYNNEI. This CDR3 comprises 14 residues. V shed 10 bases and J shed 2 bases, with 18 bases lying between them. CDR3 sequence: CAITSQGPPYEQYF. Here the CDR3 DNA reads TGTGCCATCACCTCACAGGGTCCACCCTACGAGCAGTACTTC.

V and J are TRBV4-2 and TRBJ2-7; 7 positions match TRBD1. V lost 4 bases and J lost 3; bases outside the gene matches: 27. The germline V gene has CDR1 LGHNA and CDR2 YNFKEQ. CDR3 size: 21 residues. CDR3 sequence: CASSPTHRGPGRGWMSYEQYF. The CDR3 DNA reads as TGTGCCAGCAGCCCAACCCACAGGGGTCCAGGGCGAGGTTGGATGAGCTACGAGCAGTACTTC.

The chain recombines TRBV11-2 with TRBJ2-7; TRBD1 aligns across 9 bases. CDR1 and CDR2 from the germline V gene are SGHAT and FQNNGV. This CDR3 spans 15 amino acids. J was trimmed by 2 bases and V by 3 bases; bases with no gene match: 5. CDR3 region: CASSFSDRGPYEQYF. The CDR3 DNA reads as TGTGCCAGCAGCTTTTCGGACAGGGGACCCTACGAGCAGTACTTC.

The chain carries TRBV2 and TRBJ1-2, with 9 bases lining up with TRBD1. Germline V lookup: CDR1 SNHLY, CDR2 FYNNEI. This CDR3 comprises 17 residues. V was clipped by 1 base and J by 4 bases; unmatched bases: 10. This CDR3 is CASSEGGTGTWVYGYTF. The CDR3 nucleotides are TGTGCCAGCAGTGAAGGGGGGACAGGGACTTGGGTCTATGGCTACACCTTC.

This clonotype was detected many times. The chain combines TRBV4-3 with TRBJ1-2; possibly TRBD1 for D (6 bases). CDR3 length: 13 residues. V lost 1 base to trimming and J lost 4 bases, with 7 bases between them. The germline CDR1 and CDR2 sequences are LGHNA and YSLEER. DNA of the CDR3: TGCGCCAGCAGCCAAGTGGACAGCTATGGCTACACCTTC. Residues: CASSQVDSYGYTF.

The chain uses TRBV24-1 and TRBJ2-1; tentative D call: TRBD1 (9 bases). V dropped 7 bases and J dropped 0 bases, with 15 bases sitting between them. From germline, CDR1 is KGHDR and CDR2 SFDVKD. The CDR3 runs 16 residues. The CDR3 DNA reads as TGTGCCACCAGCGGACAGGGGACTAGCTCCTACAATGAGCAGTTCTTC. It codes for CATSGQGTSSYNEQFF.

This rearrangement joins TRBV4-2 to TRBJ2-5; weak D call: TRBD2 (7 bases). This CDR3 spans 17 amino acids. Trimming left V 0 bases short and J 5 bases short, with 19 bases between. Per germline, CDR1 LGHNA and CDR2 YNFKEQ. The chain's CDR3 is CASSQEGPGGRVETQYF. The CDR3 coding sequence is TGTGCCAGCAGCCAAGAGGGGCCGGGGGGCCGTGTGGAGACCCAGTACTTC.